This T cell receptor (beta chain) came from a study of technical replicates of blood from a few donors. Method: immunoSEQ multiplex PCR; TCRdb's copy keeps in-frame clones and lacks some. The sample has 74,000 or so clones; about 93% are singletons. Germline CDR1 reads SEHNR; CDR2 reads FQNEAQ (reference sequence). The CDR3 has 16 residues. The V gene end was trimmed by 5 bases and the J gene end by 2 bases; junction bases not matched to a gene: 6. This TCR was sampled from a human donor in good health. Sequenced sample: T cells isolated from PBMCs. This sequence joins TRBV7-9 and TRBJ2-6; 7 nucleotides match TRBD1. Here the CDR3 DNA reads TGTGCCAGCAGCGGAAGGGGGCGGCCTGGGGCCAACGTCCTGACTTTC. Amino acid sequence: CASSGRGRPGANVLTF.